Following are 5 T cell receptor beta chains from one sample sequenced in a study of shared T cell receptors in the human thymus (dated by TCRdb to the early 2020s). The library came from the immunoSEQ multiplex PCR assay. Sourced from immuneACCESS, this table was stored by TCRdb with only in-frame sequences that have V and J called. A share of the clones is absent; for the studies checked, an unresolved V gene accounts for under half, and the remainder has no known explanation. Recorded for this sample are 500,000 to 550,000 clones; 70% to 80% of them occurred a single time. Of the sample, around 0.013% falls within the top ten clones. The sample was also linked to a second study, of human thymus T cells.

The sample taken for sequencing was thymocytes. The receptor source for this set is a boy under two years old with a congenital heart defect. Donor details come from another sample of the same person, matched by shared clones.

V gene TRBV6-5 combines with J gene TRBJ2-5, with D maybe TRBD2 (5 bases). Germline-derived CDR1 and CDR2 are MNHEY and SVGAGI. V gave up 6 bases and J gave up 7 bases, with 15 bases separating them. The CDR3 loop spans 13 amino acids. The CDR3 reads CASSLREKGTQYF. Written as DNA, the CDR3 is TGTGCCAGCAGCCTTCGGGAAAAAGGGACCCAGTACTTC.

This rearrangement joins TRBV4-3 to TRBJ2-7; 10 bases match TRBD1. V was clipped by 1 base and J by 2 bases; unmatched bases: 8. In germline, CDR1 is LGHNA, CDR2 YSLEER. The CDR3 loop spans 17 amino acids. The CDR3 nucleotides read TGCGCCAGCAGCCAAGGCCCCCCGGGACAGGGGACCTACGAGCAGTACTTC. The encoded protein is CASSQGPPGQGTYEQYF.

V gene TRBV19 combines with J gene TRBJ1-2; D is possibly TRBD1 (6 bases). This CDR3 contains 13 residues. V lost 3 bases, J lost 8 bases, and 13 bases lay in between. Germline lookup yields CDR1 LNHDA and CDR2 SQIVND (reference sequence). The DNA for the CDR3 is TGTGCCAGTAGTATCGACCAGGGGAAAGGCTACACCTTC. Its protein is CASSIDQGKGYTF. Full variable domain (remainder filled in from reference TRBV19 and TRBJ1-2): DGGITQSPKYLFRKEGQNVTLSCEQNLNHDAMYWYRQDPGQGLRLIYYSQIVNDFQKGDIAEGYSVSREKKESFPLTVTSAQKNPTAFYLCASSIDQGKGYTFGSGTRLTVV.

The rearrangement uses TRBV4-3 and TRBJ1-3; TRBD1 aligns across 7 bases. Germline loops: CDR1 LGHNA, CDR2 YSLEER. This CDR3 is built from 15 residues. V lost 1 base and J lost 0; bases outside the gene matches: 0. CDR3 region: CASSQGTGSGNTIYF. CDR3 coding DNA: TGCGCCAGCAGCCAAGGGACAGGCTCTGGAAACACCATATATTTT.

This clone was recorded only once. This chain joins TRBV5-1 and TRBJ2-3; D is perhaps TRBD1 (5 bases). V was clipped by 1 base and J by 4 bases, with 22 bases between them. The CDR3 length is 18 residues. Germline CDR1 SGHRS, CDR2 YFSETQ. CDR3 protein: CASSLFPTRTPAADTQYF. The CDR3 coding sequence is TGCGCCAGCAGCTTGTTTCCGACCAGGACACCTGCGGCAGATACGCAGTATTTT.